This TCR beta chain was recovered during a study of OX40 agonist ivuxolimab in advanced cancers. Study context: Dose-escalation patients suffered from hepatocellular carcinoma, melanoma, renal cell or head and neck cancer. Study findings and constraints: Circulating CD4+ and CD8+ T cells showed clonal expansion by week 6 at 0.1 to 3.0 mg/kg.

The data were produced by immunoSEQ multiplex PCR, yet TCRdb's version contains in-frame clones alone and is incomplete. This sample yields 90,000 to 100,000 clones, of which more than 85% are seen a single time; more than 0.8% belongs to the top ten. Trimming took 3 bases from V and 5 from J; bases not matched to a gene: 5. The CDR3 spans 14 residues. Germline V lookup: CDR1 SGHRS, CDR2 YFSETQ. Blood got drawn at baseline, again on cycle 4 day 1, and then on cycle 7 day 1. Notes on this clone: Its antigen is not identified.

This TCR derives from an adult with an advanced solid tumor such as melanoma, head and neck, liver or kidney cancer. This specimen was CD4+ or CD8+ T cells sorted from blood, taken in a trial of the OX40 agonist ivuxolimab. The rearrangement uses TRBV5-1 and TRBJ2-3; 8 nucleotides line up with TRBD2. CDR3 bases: TGCGCCAGCAGCTCAGCGGGAGAGCAAGATACGCAGTATTTT. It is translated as CASSSAGEQDTQYF.